Below, 5 T cell receptor beta chains from the same sample are listed, as sequenced in a study of T cell repertoires in cytomegalovirus infection. One entry per CDR3 protein results from TCRdb running MiXCR on the reads. The sample includes around 530,000 distinct CDR3 sequences, approximately 26% of them seen just once. Specimen: PBMCs. These receptors were obtained from a human donor in good health (CMV status not recorded). Some clones in this sample may be carry-over from other donors' samples.

In the case of this clonotype: The germline gene is not matched at one end of the junction; a read error may be the cause. The CDR3 bases are TGTGCCAGCAGCTCTGGTCCTAGCGGATACAATGAGCAGTTCTTC. Translation gives CASSSGPSGYNEQFF. The chain uses TRBV5-3 and TRBJ2-1, with 7 bases that match TRBD2. TRBV5-3 is reported as an ORF; its role is uncertain. The CDR3 has 15 residues.

This sequence joins TRBV5-5 and TRBJ2-3; 10 bases are a match to TRBD1. Trimming took 0 bases from V and 5 from J; bases not matched to a gene: 3. The CDR3 length is 15 residues. Germline assignment: CDR1 SGHKS and CDR2 YYEKEE (reference sequence). The CDR3, as DNA: TGTGCCAGCAGCTTGGGACAGGGGGCCGGAGATACGCAGTATTTT. Translating it yields CASSLGQGAGDTQYF.

In its sample, this clonotype was seen many times. This chain links TRBV7-2 with TRBJ2-1; D tentatively reads TRBD1 or TRBD2 (5 bases each). Germline CDR1 and CDR2: SGHTA and FQGNSA. This CDR3 has 15 residues. Trimming cost V 3 bases and J 1 base, with 10 bases left between them. CDR3 in DNA: TGTGCCAGCAGCTTGCTTGGGGGATCCTACAATGAGCAGTTCTTC. Protein sequence: CASSLLGGSYNEQFF. Full variable domain (missing parts from reference TRBV7-2 and TRBJ2-1): GAGVSQSPSNKVTEKGKDVELRCDPISGHTALYWYRQSLGQGLEFLIYFQGNSAPDKSGLPSDRFSAERTGGSVSTLTIQRTQQEDSAVYLCASSLLGGSYNEQFFGPGTRLTVL.

This clonotype came up a few times. This rearrangement joins TRBV6-2 or TRBV6-3 to TRBJ1-1, with TRBD1 as a possible D gene (6 bases). The V end was cut by 3 bases, the J end by 5 bases, with 16 bases between. Germline-derived CDR1 and CDR2 are MNHEY and SVGEGT. This CDR3 region has 15 residues. The CDR3 reads CASSYTGSGRTEAFF. As DNA, the CDR3 is TGTGCCAGCAGTTATACAGGGTCGGGTCGGACTGAAGCTTTCTTT.

The chain links TRBV15 to TRBJ2-3; possibly TRBD2 for D (6 bases). With 1 base removed from V and 2 bases from J, the gap between germline ends came to 13 bases. The CDR3 runs to 16 residues. Germline CDR1 LNHNV, CDR2 YYDKDF (reference sequence). The CDR3 spells CATSRAAGFLTDTQYF. In DNA form, the CDR3 reads TGTGCCACCAGCAGAGCCGCGGGATTCCTCACAGATACGCAGTATTTT.